The clone carrying this T cell receptor beta chain has ten or more counts. Its antigen is undetermined. TCR beta CDR3 regions were amplified from RNA. Initially, a first-round RT-PCR of the TCR CDR3 employed the HTBI primer set. TCRdb re-called the multiplex PCR reads through MiXCR, storing one row per CDR3 protein. The table shows 250,000 to 400,000 distinct CDR3 sequences, with around 15% occurring only once. The sample belongs to a study of T cells in Graves' hyperthyroidism and ophthalmopathy. The study's findings and limits: A median 6.5 months before onset, the model predicted ophthalmopathy. Ophthalmopathy and stable hyperthyroidism were told apart by a 13 V-J model.

Each person with ophthalmopathy scored at least 3 on the Clinical Activity Score, reached NOSPECS grade 4 or higher, and had been ill under 3 months. Fresh peripheral blood, about 9.3 ml, yielded the PBMCs. Trimming removed 4 bases at V and 9 bases at J, with 16 bases between. Germline CDR1 is LGHDT and CDR2 is YNNKEL (reference sequence). CDR3 length: 13 residues. Input material: blood. The chain uses TRBV3-1 and TRBJ2-7; D may be TRBD1 or TRBD2 (6 bases each). The clonotype was recovered from a woman in her thirties or forties with Graves' ophthalmopathy. The CDR3 sequence: CASSLGLGGVQYF. The CDR3 DNA reads TGTGCCAGCAGCCTAGGGCTGGGGGGCGTGCAGTACTTC.